The count of the clone carrying this T cell receptor (beta chain) is one. V lost 5 bases to trimming and J lost 7 bases; unmatched junction nucleotides: 16. Germline V CDR1 and CDR2: MNHEY, SMNVEV (reference sequence). The length of the CDR3 is 19 residues. Donors sampled were nominally healthy, though unrecorded immune exposures were likely. The sample originates from a study of cytomegalovirus exposure and HLA in healthy donors. It was with 60 Vbeta and 13 Jbeta primers that the PCR ran. TCRdb's table, derived via immunoSEQ multiplex PCR, lists solely in-frame clones and lacks some. The sample includes about 150,000 clones, over 80% seen only once; the top ten take about 3.7%.

The sample taken for sequencing was PBMCs. The chain has TRBV27 and TRBJ2-1, with 14 bases matching TRBD2. The receptor was derived from a male donor in good health and CMV-seronegative. The DNA of the CDR3 is TGTGCCAGCAGTCCCGGACTAGCGGGGGGCCGAGAGACCTCTAATGAGCAGTTCTTC. Amino acids: CASSPGLAGGRETSNEQFF.